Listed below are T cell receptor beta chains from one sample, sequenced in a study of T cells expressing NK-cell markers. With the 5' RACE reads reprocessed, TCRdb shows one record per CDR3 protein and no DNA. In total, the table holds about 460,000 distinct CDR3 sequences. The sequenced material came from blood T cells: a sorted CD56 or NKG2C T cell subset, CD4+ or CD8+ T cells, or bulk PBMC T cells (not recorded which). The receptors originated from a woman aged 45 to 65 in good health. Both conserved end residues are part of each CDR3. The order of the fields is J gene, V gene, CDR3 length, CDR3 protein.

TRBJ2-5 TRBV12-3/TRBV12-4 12 CASAEVQETQYF
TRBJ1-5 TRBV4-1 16 CASSQDPGISNQPQHF
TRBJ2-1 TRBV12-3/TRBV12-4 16 CASSPGGSSSYNEQFF
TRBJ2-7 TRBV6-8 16 CASSLGTSGKGYEQYF
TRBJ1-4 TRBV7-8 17 CASSPLGGRGRNEKLFF
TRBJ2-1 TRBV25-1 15 CASRGGTGVYNEQFF
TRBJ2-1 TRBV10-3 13 CAAEGEYLNGEFF
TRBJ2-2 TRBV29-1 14 CSVEVAGVYGELFF
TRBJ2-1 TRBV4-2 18 CASSQGSRGQSSYNEQFF
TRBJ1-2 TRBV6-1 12 CASSGGTYGYTF
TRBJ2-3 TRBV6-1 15 CASTPGTKSTDTQYF
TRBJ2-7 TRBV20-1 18 CSARDLRGQGMRVYEQYF